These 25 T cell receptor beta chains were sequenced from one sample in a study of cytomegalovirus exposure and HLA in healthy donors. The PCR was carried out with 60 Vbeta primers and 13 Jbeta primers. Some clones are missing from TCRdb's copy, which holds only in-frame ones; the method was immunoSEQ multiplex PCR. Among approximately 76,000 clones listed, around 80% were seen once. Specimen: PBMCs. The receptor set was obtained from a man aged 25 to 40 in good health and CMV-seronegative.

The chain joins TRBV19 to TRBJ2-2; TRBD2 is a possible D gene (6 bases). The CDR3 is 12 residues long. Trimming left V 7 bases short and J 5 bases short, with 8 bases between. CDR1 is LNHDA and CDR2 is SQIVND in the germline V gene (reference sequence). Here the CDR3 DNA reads TGTGCCAGTAAAGGGAGGACCGGGGAGCTGTTTTTT. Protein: CASKGRTGELFF.

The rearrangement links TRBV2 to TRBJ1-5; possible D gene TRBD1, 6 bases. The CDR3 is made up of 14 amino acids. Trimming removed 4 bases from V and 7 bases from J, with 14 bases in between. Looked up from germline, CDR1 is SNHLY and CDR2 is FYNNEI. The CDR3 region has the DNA TGTGCCAGCAGTGCAGAAGGGGGGGCGCAGCCCCAGCATTTT. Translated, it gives CASSAEGGAQPQHF.

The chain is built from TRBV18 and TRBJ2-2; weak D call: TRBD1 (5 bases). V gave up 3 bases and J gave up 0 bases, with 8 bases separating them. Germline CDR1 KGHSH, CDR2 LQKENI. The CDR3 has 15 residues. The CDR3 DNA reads TGTGCCAGCTCACCCAGGGAAACGAACACCGGGGAGCTGTTTTTT. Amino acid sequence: CASSPRETNTGELFF.

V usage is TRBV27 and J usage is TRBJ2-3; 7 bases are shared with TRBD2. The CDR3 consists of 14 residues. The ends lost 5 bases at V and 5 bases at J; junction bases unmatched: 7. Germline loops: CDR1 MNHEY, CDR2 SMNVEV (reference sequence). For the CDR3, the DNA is TGTGCCAGCAGTCTAGCGGCCCCCGGAGATACGCAGTATTTT. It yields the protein CASSLAAPGDTQYF.

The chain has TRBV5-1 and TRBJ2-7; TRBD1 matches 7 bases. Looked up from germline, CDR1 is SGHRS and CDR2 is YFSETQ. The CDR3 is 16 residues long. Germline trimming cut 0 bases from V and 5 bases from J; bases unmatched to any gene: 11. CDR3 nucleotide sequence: TGCGCCAGCAGCTTGGACGTGACAGGGCCCCTCCACGAGCAGTACTTC. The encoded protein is CASSLDVTGPLHEQYF.

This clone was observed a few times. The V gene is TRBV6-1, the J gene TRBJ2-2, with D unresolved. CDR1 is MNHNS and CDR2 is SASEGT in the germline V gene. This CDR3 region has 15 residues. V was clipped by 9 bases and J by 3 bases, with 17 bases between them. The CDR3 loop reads CASKKQHQYTGELFF. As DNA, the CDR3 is TGTGCCAGTAAAAAACAGCATCAATACACCGGGGAGCTGTTTTTT.

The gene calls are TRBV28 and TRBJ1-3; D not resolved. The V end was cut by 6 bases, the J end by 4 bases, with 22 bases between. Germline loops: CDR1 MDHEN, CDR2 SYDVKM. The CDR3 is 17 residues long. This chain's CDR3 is CASSEVGRTPGGNTIYF. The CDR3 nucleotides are TGTGCCAGCAGCGAAGTTGGAAGGACCCCGGGAGGAAACACCATATATTTT.

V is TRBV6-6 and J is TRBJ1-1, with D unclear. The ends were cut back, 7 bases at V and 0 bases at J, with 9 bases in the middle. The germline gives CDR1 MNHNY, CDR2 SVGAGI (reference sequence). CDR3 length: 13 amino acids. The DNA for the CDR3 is TGTGCCAGCACCCAACGGGTGAACACTGAAGCTTTCTTT. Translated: CASTQRVNTEAFF.

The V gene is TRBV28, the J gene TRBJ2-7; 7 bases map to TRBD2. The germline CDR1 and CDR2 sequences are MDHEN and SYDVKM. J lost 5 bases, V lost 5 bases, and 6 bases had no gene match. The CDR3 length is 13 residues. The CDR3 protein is CASSTGLVDEQYF. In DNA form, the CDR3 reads TGTGCCAGCAGTACCGGACTAGTCGACGAGCAGTACTTC.

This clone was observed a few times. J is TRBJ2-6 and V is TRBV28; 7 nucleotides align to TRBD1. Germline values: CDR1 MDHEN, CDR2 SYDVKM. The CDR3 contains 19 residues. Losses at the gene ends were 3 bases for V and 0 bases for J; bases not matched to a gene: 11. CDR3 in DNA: TGTGCCAGCAGTTTCCCTAGGACAGGTGGATTCTCTGGGGCCAACGTCCTGACTTTC. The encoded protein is CASSFPRTGGFSGANVLTF.

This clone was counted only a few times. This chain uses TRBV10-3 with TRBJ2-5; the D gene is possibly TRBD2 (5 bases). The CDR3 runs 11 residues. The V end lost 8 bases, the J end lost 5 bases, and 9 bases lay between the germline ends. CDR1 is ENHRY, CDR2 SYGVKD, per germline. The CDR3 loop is CAIGGWETQYF. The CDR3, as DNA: TGTGCCATCGGCGGGTGGGAGACCCAGTACTTC.

Here the CDR3 reads CSVGQLSTEAFF. The CDR3 DNA reads TGCAGCGTCGGACAGTTGAGCACTGAAGCTTTCTTT. This sequence joins TRBV29-1 and TRBJ1-1, with D perhaps TRBD1 (6 bases). Germline CDR1 reads SQVTM; CDR2 reads ANQGSEA. This CDR3 has 12 residues. Trimming cost V 6 bases and J 4 bases, with 12 bases left between them.

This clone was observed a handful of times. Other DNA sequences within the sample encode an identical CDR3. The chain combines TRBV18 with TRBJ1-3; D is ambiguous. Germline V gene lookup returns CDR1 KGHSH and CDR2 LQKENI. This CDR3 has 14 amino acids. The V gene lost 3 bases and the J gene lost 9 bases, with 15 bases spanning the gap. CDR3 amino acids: CASSPLPDITTIYF. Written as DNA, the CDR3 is TGTGCCAGCTCACCGTTACCCGACATCACCACCATATATTTT.

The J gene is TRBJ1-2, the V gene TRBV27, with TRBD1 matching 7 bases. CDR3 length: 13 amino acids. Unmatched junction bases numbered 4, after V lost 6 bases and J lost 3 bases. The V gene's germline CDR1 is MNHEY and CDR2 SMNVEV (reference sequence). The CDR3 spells CASSLTGDYGYTF. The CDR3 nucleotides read TGTGCCAGCAGCCTCACAGGGGACTATGGCTACACCTTC.

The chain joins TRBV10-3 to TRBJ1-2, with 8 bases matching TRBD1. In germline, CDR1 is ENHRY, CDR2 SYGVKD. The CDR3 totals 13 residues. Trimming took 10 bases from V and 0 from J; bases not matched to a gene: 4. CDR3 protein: CATEQGANYGYTF. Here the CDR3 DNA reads TGTGCCACAGAACAGGGGGCTAACTATGGCTACACCTTC.

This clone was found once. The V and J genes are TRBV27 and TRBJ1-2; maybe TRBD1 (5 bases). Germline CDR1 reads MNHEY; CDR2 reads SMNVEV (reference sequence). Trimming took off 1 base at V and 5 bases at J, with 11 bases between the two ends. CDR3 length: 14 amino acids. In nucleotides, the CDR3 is TGTGCCAGCAGTTTATGGCCAGGGCGGTATGGCTACACCTTC. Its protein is CASSLWPGRYGYTF.

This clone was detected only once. The CDR3 protein is CASSRREGRNTGELFF. The CDR3, as DNA: TGTGCCAGCAGCAGAAGGGAGGGCAGGAACACCGGGGAGCTGTTTTTT. The chain joins TRBV9 to TRBJ2-2; 7 bases line up with TRBD2. From germline, CDR1 is SGDLS and CDR2 YYNGEE. The CDR3 has 16 residues. J was trimmed by 1 base and V by 4 bases; bases with no gene match: 7. Full variable domain (remainder filled in from reference TRBV9 and TRBJ2-2): DSGVTQTPKHLITATGQRVTLRCSPRSGDLSVYWYQQSLDQGLQFLIQYYNGEERAKGNILERFSAQQFPDLHSELNLSSLELGDSALYFCASSRREGRNTGELFFGEGSRLTVL.

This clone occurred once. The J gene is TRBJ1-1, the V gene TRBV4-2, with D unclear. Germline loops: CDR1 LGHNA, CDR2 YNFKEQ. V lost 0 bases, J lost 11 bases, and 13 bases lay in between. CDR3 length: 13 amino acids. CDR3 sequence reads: CASSQERALRAFF. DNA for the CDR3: TGTGCCAGCAGCCAAGAGAGAGCCCTCCGGGCTTTCTTT.

The CDR3 is CSEQGHNEQFF. Here the CDR3 DNA reads TGCAGTGAACAGGGACACAATGAGCAGTTCTTC. The chain couples TRBV20-1 to TRBJ2-1; TRBD1 is a possible D gene (6 bases). This CDR3 spans 11 amino acids. V gave up 7 bases and J gave up 5 bases, with 9 bases separating them. CDR1 and CDR2 from the germline V gene are DFQATT and SNEGSKA (reference sequence).

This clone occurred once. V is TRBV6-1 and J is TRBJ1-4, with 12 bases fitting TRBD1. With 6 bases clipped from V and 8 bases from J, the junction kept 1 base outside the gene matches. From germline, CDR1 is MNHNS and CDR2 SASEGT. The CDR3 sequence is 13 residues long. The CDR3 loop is CASRGTGGEKLFF. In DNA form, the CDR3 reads TGTGCCAGCAGGGGGACAGGGGGCGAAAAACTGTTTTTT.

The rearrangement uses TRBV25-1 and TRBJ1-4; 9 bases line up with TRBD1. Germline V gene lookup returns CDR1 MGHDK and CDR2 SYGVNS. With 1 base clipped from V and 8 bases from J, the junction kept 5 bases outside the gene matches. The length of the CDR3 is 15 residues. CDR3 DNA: TGTGCCAGCAGTGAATCGACAGGGGGGGGAGAAAAACTGTTTTTT. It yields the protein CASSESTGGGEKLFF.

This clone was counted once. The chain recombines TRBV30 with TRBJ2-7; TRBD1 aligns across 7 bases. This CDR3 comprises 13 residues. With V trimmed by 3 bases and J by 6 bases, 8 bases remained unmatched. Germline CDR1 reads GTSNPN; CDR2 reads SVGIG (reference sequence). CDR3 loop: CAWSRQGFSEQYF. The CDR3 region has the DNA TGTGCCTGGAGCCGACAGGGTTTTTCCGAGCAGTACTTC.

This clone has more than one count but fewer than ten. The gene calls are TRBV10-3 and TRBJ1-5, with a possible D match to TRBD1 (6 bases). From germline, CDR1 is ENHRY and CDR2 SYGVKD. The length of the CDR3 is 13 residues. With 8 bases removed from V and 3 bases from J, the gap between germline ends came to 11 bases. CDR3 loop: CAIQRDTNQPQHF. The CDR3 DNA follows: TGTGCCATCCAACGGGACACCAATCAGCCCCAGCATTTT.

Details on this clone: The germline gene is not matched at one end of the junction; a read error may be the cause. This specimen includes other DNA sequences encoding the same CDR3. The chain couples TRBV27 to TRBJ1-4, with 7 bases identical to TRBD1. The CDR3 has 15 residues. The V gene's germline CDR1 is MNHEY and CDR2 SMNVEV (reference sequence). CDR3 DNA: TGTGCCAGCAGTCTTCGGGACAGACCTAATGAGAAACTGTTTTTT. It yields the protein CASSLRDRPNEKLFF.

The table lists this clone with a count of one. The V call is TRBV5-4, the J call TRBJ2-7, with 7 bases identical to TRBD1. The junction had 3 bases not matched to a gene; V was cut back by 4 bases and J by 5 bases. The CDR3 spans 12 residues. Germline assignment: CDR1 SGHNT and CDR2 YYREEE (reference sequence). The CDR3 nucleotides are TGTGCCAGCAGCATGACAGGGAACGAGCAGTACTTC. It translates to CASSMTGNEQYF.